Presented here are 26 T cell receptor beta chains from one specimen sequenced in a study of vaccination effects on CD4 cells after COVID-19. This table comes from immunoSEQ multiplex PCR, and its TCRdb copy is limited to in-frame clones, with some not included. The sample comprises more than 20,000 clones, about 77% of which are singletons, and roughly 21% rests with the top ten. With the ViraFEST assay, the study expanded antigen-specific CD4+ T cells using viral peptide pools, then sequenced them. Around day 10 of culture, CD4+ T cells were separated out. The person acquired a PCR-confirmed SARS-CoV-2 infection between March and December 2020. These receptors have no identified antigens. The sample was CD4+ T cells from PBMCs cultured with HCoV-NL63 spike peptides, taken before COVID-19 vaccination. These receptors were taken from a human donor who had a prior SARS-CoV-2 infection.

This rearrangement joins TRBV6-5 to TRBJ2-2; TRBD2 aligns across 8 bases. V lost 6 bases, J lost 2 bases, and 5 bases stayed unmatched. Germline assignment: CDR1 MNHEY and CDR2 SVGAGI. The length of the CDR3 is 15 residues. In DNA, the CDR3 is TGTGCCAGCAGCAAACTAGCGGTAAACACCGGGGAGCTGTTTTTT. Protein sequence: CASSKLAVNTGELFF.

The V and J genes are TRBV9 and TRBJ1-4; D perhaps matches TRBD1 (5 bases). From germline, CDR1 is SGDLS and CDR2 YYNGEE. The ends were cut back, 2 bases at V and 4 bases at J, with 9 bases in the middle. CDR3 length: 14 amino acids. The CDR3 here is CASSVGTYNEKLFF. The CDR3 DNA reads TGTGCCAGCAGCGTGGGGACCTATAATGAAAAACTGTTTTTT. The entire variable domain, with the rest obtained from reference TRBV9 and TRBJ1-4, is as follows: DSGVTQTPKHLITATGQRVTLRCSPRSGDLSVYWYQQSLDQGLQFLIQYYNGEERAKGNILERFSAQQFPDLHSELNLSSLELGDSALYFCASSVGTYNEKLFFGSGTQLSVL.

The V gene is TRBV30, the J gene TRBJ2-3; no clear D gene. CDR3 length: 13 amino acids. Germline V CDR1 and CDR2: GTSNPN, SVGIG (reference sequence). The ends were cut back, 0 bases at V and 6 bases at J, with 10 bases in the middle. The CDR3 nucleotides are TGTGCCTGGAGTGTCTCTTTTTTGGATACGCAGTATTTT. It encodes CAWSVSFLDTQYF. The full variable domain, its missing parts supplied by reference TRBV30 and TRBJ2-3, is SQTIHQWPATLVQPVGSPLSLECTVEGTSNPNLYWYRQAAGRGLQLLFYSVGIGQISSEVPQNLSASRPQDRQFILSSKKLLLSDSGFYLCAWSVSFLDTQYFGPGTRLTVL.

The chain employs TRBV5-1 and TRBJ1-1, with D possibly TRBD1 on 6 matching bases. This CDR3 has 16 amino acids. Germline CDR1 reads SGHRS; CDR2 reads YFSETQ. V lost 4 bases and J 1 base, leaving 17 bases between the germline ends. CDR3 bases: TGCGCCAGCAGCCAAATTGACAGGTTACAGAACACTGAAGCTTTCTTT. Translating gives CASSQIDRLQNTEAFF.

This clone was recorded once. CDR3 sequence (DNA): TGTGCCAGCAGCCTTAACCAGGGTGCAGATGAGCAGTTCTTC. Residues: CASSLNQGADEQFF. V gene TRBV16 combines with J gene TRBJ2-1; the D gene is possibly TRBD1 (5 bases). From germline, CDR1 is KGHSY and CDR2 FQNENV. The ends were cut back, 4 bases at V and 8 bases at J, with 15 bases in the middle. This CDR3 spans 14 amino acids.

The V gene is TRBV4-2, the J gene TRBJ2-3; the match to TRBD2 covers 8 bases. CDR1 LGHNA and CDR2 YNFKEQ come from the germline V gene. Unmatched junction bases numbered 10, after V lost 2 bases and J lost 15 bases. CDR3 size: 13 residues. Written as DNA, the CDR3 is TGTGCCAGCAGCCAACCTCCGGGACTAGAACCATATTTT. This gives the protein CASSQPPGLEPYF.

The chain recombines TRBV6-2 or TRBV6-3 with TRBJ2-1; no clear D gene. The germline CDR1 and CDR2 sequences are MNHEY and SVGEGT. Trimming removed 0 bases at V and 5 bases at J, with 8 bases between. The CDR3 has 14 residues. The CDR3 here is CASSYSVENNEQFF. The CDR3 nucleotides read TGTGCCAGCAGTTACTCTGTCGAGAACAATGAGCAGTTCTTC.

This clone appeared a few times. This chain's CDR3 is CASSQIRGTGAGAEAFF. The CDR3 DNA reads as TGTGCCAGCAGCCAAATTCGGGGGACAGGGGCTGGGGCTGAAGCTTTCTTT. The chain uses TRBV4-2 and TRBJ1-1, with 10 bases lining up with TRBD1. Per the germline V gene, CDR1 is LGHNA and CDR2 is YNFKEQ. This CDR3 has 17 amino acids. V shed 2 bases, J shed 6 bases, and the junction held 12 bases outside the gene matches.

In this sample, this clone turned up once. V gene TRBV10-3 combines with J gene TRBJ2-2, with a possible D match to TRBD2 (7 bases). The V end was cut by 6 bases, the J end by 8 bases, with 34 bases between. The CDR3 is 20 residues long. Germline V CDR1 and CDR2: ENHRY, SYGVKD. The chain's CDR3 is CAISQKPLTKGGSHGGELFF. In DNA, the CDR3 is TGTGCCATCAGCCAAAAACCATTGACGAAGGGGGGGTCCCACGGTGGGGAGCTGTTTTTT.

V gene TRBV6-5 combines with J gene TRBJ2-3, with D hard to call. The CDR3 totals 13 residues. Germline CDR1 and CDR2: MNHEY and SVGAGI. With 6 bases removed from V and 2 bases from J, the gap between germline ends came to 9 bases. The CDR3 loop reads CASSATNTDTQYF. CDR3 bases: TGTGCCAGCAGCGCGACAAACACAGATACGCAGTATTTT.

The rearrangement joins TRBV5-6 to TRBJ1-1, with D perhaps TRBD1 (6 bases). This CDR3 has 16 residues. Germline V gives CDR1 SGHDT, CDR2 YYEEEE. Trimming pared 2 bases from V and 0 bases from J, leaving 14 bases between. CDR3 nucleotide sequence: TGTGCCAGCAGCTTTTCTCACAGGGTCATGAACACTGAAGCTTTCTTT. Translation gives CASSFSHRVMNTEAFF. Full variable domain (remainder filled in from reference TRBV5-6 and TRBJ1-1): DAGVTQSPTHLIKTRGQQVTLRCSPKSGHDTVSWYQQALGQGPQFIFQYYEEEERQRGNFPDRFSGHQFPNYSSELNVNALLLGDSALYLCASSFSHRVMNTEAFFGQGTRLTVV.

This chain connects TRBV5-1 to TRBJ2-5, with a possible D match to TRBD1 (6 bases). The CDR3 is 17 residues long. The V gene lost 6 bases and the J gene lost 0 bases, with 21 bases spanning the gap. In germline, CDR1 is SGHRS, CDR2 YFSETQ. DNA for the CDR3: TGCGCCAGCAATAGACGGGTTGGGGGCCTGTACCAAGAGACCCAGTACTTC. Residues: CASNRRVGGLYQETQYF.

The chain carries TRBV11-3 and TRBJ2-1; 11 nucleotides line up with TRBD2. CDR1 SGHNT and CDR2 YENEEA come from the germline V gene. The junction had 17 bases not matched to a gene; V was cut back by 4 bases and J by 3 bases. The CDR3 contains 20 residues. In nucleotides, the CDR3 is TGTGCCAGCAGCTCCGGCGCCGGGACTAGCGGATCAGGTGGCTACAATGAGCAGTTCTTC. Encoded protein: CASSSGAGTSGSGGYNEQFF.

By its share, this clone is medium-sized (0.01 to 0.1%). The rearrangement links TRBV11-3 to TRBJ2-1, with 8 nucleotides matching TRBD2. CDR3 length equals 14 residues. V shed 1 base, J shed 8 bases, and the junction held 4 bases outside the gene matches. Germline loops: CDR1 SGHNT, CDR2 YENEEA. For the CDR3, the DNA is TGTGCCAGCAGCTTAGCGGGGGGGCATCATGAGCAGTTCTTC. It codes for CASSLAGGHHEQFF.

The chain recombines TRBV6-5 with TRBJ1-1, with D perhaps matching TRBD1 (5 bases). Between the trimmed V and J ends, which lost 5 bases and 2 bases, there was a span of 15 bases. Per germline, CDR1 MNHEY and CDR2 SVGAGI. This CDR3 has 15 residues. The CDR3 DNA follows: TGTGCCAGCAGTCGACTCGGGACCTTTAACACTGAAGCTTTCTTT. Translation gives CASSRLGTFNTEAFF.

This sequence joins TRBV6-5 and TRBJ2-7; no clear D. V dropped 0 bases and J dropped 0 bases, with 9 bases sitting between them. CDR1 and CDR2 from the germline V gene are MNHEY and SVGAGI. This CDR3 comprises 15 residues. CDR3 sequence reads: CASSYSSAFSYEQYF. In DNA form, the CDR3 reads TGTGCCAGCAGTTACTCCTCAGCCTTCTCCTACGAGCAGTACTTC.

The rearrangement uses TRBV19 and TRBJ2-7; 9 nucleotides align to TRBD1. The J segment lost 1 base and the V segment lost 10 bases, leaving 8 bases of the junction unmatched. Looked up from germline, CDR1 is LNHDA and CDR2 is SQIVND (reference sequence). This CDR3 spans 14 amino acids. The DNA of the CDR3 is TGTGCCACCGCCCCGGGACAGGGTTCCTACGAGCAGTACTTC. It translates to CATAPGQGSYEQYF.

The chain has TRBV6-2 or TRBV6-3 and TRBJ2-1; 11 bases map to TRBD2. Germline V gene data show CDR1 as MNHEY and CDR2 as SVGEGT. The length of the CDR3 is 17 residues. J was trimmed by 8 bases and V by 0 bases; bases with no gene match: 9. Here the CDR3 reads CASSYSLSGGALDEQFF. The CDR3 nucleotides are TGTGCCAGCAGTTACTCGCTTAGCGGGGGGGCCTTAGATGAGCAGTTCTTC.

CDR3 amino acids: CASSSLPTSWDTQYF. CDR3 sequence (DNA): TGCGCCAGCAGCTCTTTGCCGACTAGCTGGGATACGCAGTATTTT. The rearrangement links TRBV5-1 to TRBJ2-3, with TRBD2 matching over 7 bases. V lost 3 bases and J lost 6; bases outside the gene matches: 10. This CDR3 contains 15 residues. Germline loops: CDR1 SGHRS, CDR2 YFSETQ.

The chain joins TRBV29-1 to TRBJ2-2, with D perhaps assigned TRBD1 or TRBD2 (5 bases each). The germline V gene has CDR1 SQVTM and CDR2 ANQGSEA. Trimming left V 5 bases short and J 6 bases short, with 16 bases between. CDR3 length equals 14 residues. Here the CDR3 DNA reads TGCAGCGTTAGGGACGCAGTGGTCGCCGGGGAGCTGTTTTTT. Translated, it gives CSVRDAVVAGELFF.

This chain links TRBV2 with TRBJ2-1; D remains ambiguous. Per the germline V gene, CDR1 is SNHLY and CDR2 is FYNNEI. V was clipped by 4 bases and J by 10 bases, with 8 bases between them. This CDR3 is 11 amino acids long. The CDR3 loop reads CASSVAPEQFF. CDR3 nucleotide sequence: TGTGCCAGCAGTGTCGCGCCCGAGCAGTTCTTC.

J is TRBJ1-2 and V is TRBV12-3 or TRBV12-4; no clear D. Trimming shortened V by 4 bases and J by 4 bases, and 7 bases separated the two germline ends. There are 12 residues in the CDR3. The CDR3, as DNA: TGTGCCAGCAGTTACCCCCCCTATGGCTACACCTTC. Its protein is CASSYPPYGYTF.

The chain employs TRBV12-5 and TRBJ2-1; 7 bases align to TRBD1. This CDR3 is built from 20 residues. J was trimmed by 0 bases and V by 8 bases; bases with no gene match: 22. Germline assignment: CDR1 LGHNT and CDR2 FRNRAP. DNA of the CDR3: TGTGCTAGTAGGACTGAGTCCAGGGGGATCCTATTAAGCTCCTACAATGAGCAGTTCTTC. Translating it yields CASRTESRGILLSSYNEQFF.

This clone was seen only once. The chain has TRBV9 and TRBJ2-2; D tentatively reads TRBD1 or TRBD2 (5 bases each). This CDR3 comprises 15 residues. Trimming removed 0 bases from V and 0 bases from J, with 6 bases in between. Germline V CDR1 and CDR2: SGDLS, YYNGEE. CDR3 sequence reads: CASSVGGSNTGELFF. CDR3 in DNA: TGTGCCAGCAGCGTAGGGGGGTCGAACACCGGGGAGCTGTTTTTT.

Only one count was recorded for this clone. The V gene is TRBV19, the J gene TRBJ1-5; D is perhaps TRBD1 (6 bases). Trimming took 3 bases from V and 6 from J, leaving 15 bases between them. This CDR3 comprises 15 residues. Germline-derived CDR1 and CDR2 are LNHDA and SQIVND (reference sequence). The CDR3 sequence is CASSMGQGRSQPQHF. The CDR3 DNA is TGTGCCAGTAGTATGGGTCAGGGGCGGAGTCAGCCCCAGCATTTT.

The CDR3: CASSLYTDNEKLFF. CDR3 coding DNA: TGTGCCAGCAGCTTGTATACAGATAATGAAAAACTGTTTTTT. The chain is built from TRBV5-5 and TRBJ1-4, with D uncertain. V dropped 1 base and J dropped 4 bases, with 8 bases sitting between them. Germline V gene data show CDR1 as SGHKS and CDR2 as YYEKEE (reference sequence). CDR3 length equals 14 residues.